These 23 T cell receptor beta chains came from one sample sequenced in a study of blood T cell repertoires in COVID-19. The protocol was immunoSEQ multiplex PCR, while the TCRdb copy is restricted to in-frame clones and leaves out a portion. The sample records more than 150,000 clones, 70% to 90% being singletons. Sequencing was performed on peripheral blood. All receptors derive from a woman in her 70s with acute or convalescent COVID-19.

This clone was picked up a small number of times. The chain links TRBV2 to TRBJ2-1; 10 nucleotides line up with TRBD1. Germline lookup yields CDR1 SNHLY and CDR2 FYNNEI. The CDR3 length is 15 residues. After removal of 5 bases from V and 2 bases from J, the junction contained 3 bases not matched to a gene. CDR3: CASSRTGGTYNEQFF. The CDR3 DNA is TGTGCCAGCAGTAGGACAGGGGGGACCTACAATGAGCAGTTCTTC.

The chain uses TRBV16 and TRBJ1-5; 10 bases are a match to TRBD1. Unmatched junction bases numbered 4, after V lost 5 bases and J lost 6 bases. The CDR3 runs to 14 residues. Looked up from germline, CDR1 is KGHSY and CDR2 is FQNENV. CDR3 sequence (DNA): TGTGCCAGCAGCGAGACAGGGGGCCTTCAGCCCCAGCATTTT. This codes for CASSETGGLQPQHF.

The chain has TRBV5-1 and TRBJ2-3; tentative D call: TRBD2 (7 bases). The V gene lost 7 bases and the J gene lost 3 bases, with 15 bases spanning the gap. The CDR3 runs 14 residues. From germline, CDR1 is SGHRS and CDR2 YFSETQ. The CDR3 loop is CASSEGGRTDTQYF. CDR3 nucleotide sequence: TGCGCCAGCTCCGAGGGGGGGCGGACAGATACGCAGTATTTT. Complete variable domain (other parts from reference TRBV5-1 and TRBJ2-3): KAGVTQTPRYLIKTRGQQVTLSCSPISGHRSVSWYQQTPGQGLQFLFEYFSETQRNKGNFPGRFSGRQFSNSRSEMNVSTLELGDSALYLCASSEGGRTDTQYFGPGTRLTVL.

This chain joins TRBV15 and TRBJ2-1, with 9 bases aligning to TRBD2. V lost 0 bases, J lost 4 bases, and 4 bases stayed unmatched. The CDR3 covers 16 residues. In germline, CDR1 is LNHNV, CDR2 YYDKDF (reference sequence). The CDR3 coding sequence is TGTGCCACCAGCAGAGAGGCTAGCGGGGCATACAATGAGCAGTTCTTC. The encoded protein is CATSREASGAYNEQFF.

This clone occurred once. This rearrangement joins TRBV15 to TRBJ1-5, with a weak D call TRBD1 (6 bases). The CDR3 consists of 16 residues. Germline V CDR1 and CDR2: LNHNV, YYDKDF (reference sequence). Trimming cost V 3 bases and J 0 bases, with 12 bases left between them. The CDR3 nucleotides are TGTGCCACCAGCAGTGGACAGTTGTATAGCAATCAGCCCCAGCATTTT. Protein product: CATSSGQLYSNQPQHF.

In this sample, this clone turned up once. The V and J genes are TRBV14 and TRBJ1-1, with 10 bases matching TRBD1. Germline V lookup: CDR1 SGHDN, CDR2 FVKESK. The CDR3 runs to 14 residues. The J segment lost 4 bases and the V segment lost 3 bases, leaving 2 bases of the junction unmatched. Here the CDR3 DNA reads TGTGCCAGCAGCCAGCGGACAGGGGGCACTGAAGCTTTCTTT. This translates into CASSQRTGGTEAFF. The entire variable domain, with the rest obtained from reference TRBV14 and TRBJ1-1, is as follows: EAGVTQFPSHSVIEKGQTVTLRCDPISGHDNLYWYRRVMGKEIKFLLHFVKESKQDESGMPNNRFLAERTGGTYSTLKVQPAELEDSGVYFCASSQRTGGTEAFFGQGTRLTVV.

J is TRBJ1-2 and V is TRBV6-5, with 8 bases aligning to TRBD1. This CDR3 is built from 15 residues. Trimming removed 6 bases from V and 3 bases from J; junction bases left unmatched: 9. Germline V CDR1 and CDR2: MNHEY, SVGAGI. The DNA for the CDR3 is TGTGCCAGCAGAACTCCTACAGGGGGTGACTATGGCTACACCTTC. It specifies CASRTPTGGDYGYTF.

This clone was counted a few times. The chain carries TRBV9 and TRBJ1-6, with D unresolved. Trimming removed 0 bases from V and 8 bases from J, with 6 bases in between. Germline values: CDR1 SGDLS, CDR2 YYNGEE. The CDR3 has 13 residues. The CDR3 DNA follows: TGTGCCAGCAGCGTAGGAGGTTATTCACCCCTCCACTTT. Translating it yields CASSVGGYSPLHF.

To note about this clone: At one end, the junction sequence differs from germline, possibly due to a read error. The chain joins TRBV6-5 to TRBJ1-4, with TRBD1 identical over 7 bases. The V gene's germline CDR1 is MNHEY and CDR2 SVGAGI. The CDR3 is made up of 14 amino acids. The CDR3: CAGRPGQRNEKLFF. The CDR3 region has the DNA TGTGCCGGCAGACCGGGACAGAGAAATGAAAAACTGTTTTTT.

This chain links TRBV18 with TRBJ2-2; D may be TRBD1 (5 bases). CDR3 length equals 16 residues. Germline CDR1 KGHSH, CDR2 LQKENI. V gave up 3 bases and J gave up 1 base, with 12 bases separating them. For the CDR3, the DNA is TGTGCCAGCTCACCGTACCAGGGCATGAACACCGGGGAGCTGTTTTTT. Its translation is CASSPYQGMNTGELFF.

The chain couples TRBV10-2 to TRBJ2-2; 9 positions match TRBD2. Germline trimming cut 8 bases from V and 5 bases from J; bases unmatched to any gene: 9. CDR3 length: 15 residues. Germline V gives CDR1 WSHSY, CDR2 SAAADI. The DNA for the CDR3 is TGCGCCAGCGGTAGAGCGGGGGGCCAGACCGGGGAGCTGTTTTTT. Its protein is CASGRAGGQTGELFF.

This chain links TRBV30 with TRBJ2-3; tentatively, D is TRBD2 (5 bases). The germline V gene has CDR1 GTSNPN and CDR2 SVGIG (reference sequence). The CDR3 runs 18 residues. V lost 2 bases and J 1 base, leaving 22 bases between the germline ends. CDR3 nucleotide sequence: TGTGCCTGGAGTTCTTGGTCTGTGGGAGTTCCGGGCACAGATACGCAGTATTTT. Its protein is CAWSSWSVGVPGTDTQYF. The full variable domain, its missing parts supplied by reference TRBV30 and TRBJ2-3, is SQTIHQWPATLVQPVGSPLSLECTVEGTSNPNLYWYRQAAGRGLQLLFYSVGIGQISSEVPQNLSASRPQDRQFILSSKKLLLSDSGFYLCAWSSWSVGVPGTDTQYFGPGTRLTVL.

The rearrangement joins TRBV1 to TRBJ1-5. TRBV1 is a listed pseudogene. The CDR3 is 15 amino acids. The CDR3 region has the DNA TGCACCAGCAGCCTCGGGAGTTATAGCAATCAGCCCCAGCATTTT. Encoded protein: CTSSLGSYSNQPQHF.

The V call is TRBV5-1, the J call TRBJ1-2, with 7 bases fitting TRBD1. The CDR3 contains 15 residues. The V gene's germline CDR1 is SGHRS and CDR2 YFSETQ. V shed 1 base, J shed 2 bases, and the junction held 5 bases outside the gene matches. The CDR3 DNA follows: TGCGCCAGCAGCTTGCCAACAGGGGCCAACTATGGCTACACCTTC. Translating gives CASSLPTGANYGYTF.

The chain links TRBV6-5 to TRBJ1-2; perhaps TRBD1 as D (5 bases). The CDR3 totals 14 residues. V was pared by 6 bases and J by 2 bases, with 13 bases between. Germline assignment: CDR1 MNHEY and CDR2 SVGAGI. CDR3 sequence: CASSRYGGNYGYTF. CDR3 coding DNA: TGTGCCAGCAGCCGTTATGGGGGGAACTATGGCTACACCTTC.

This chain connects TRBV5-4 to TRBJ2-3, with 8 bases matching TRBD2. Per the germline V gene, CDR1 is SGHNT and CDR2 is YYREEE (reference sequence). This CDR3 spans 13 amino acids. J lost 3 bases, V lost 4 bases, and 1 base had no gene match. The CDR3 loop reads CASSGGGTDTQYF. For the CDR3, the DNA is TGTGCCAGCAGCGGCGGGGGGACAGATACGCAGTATTTT.

This chain links TRBV6-1 with TRBJ1-4; tentative D call: TRBD1 (5 bases). The CDR3 covers 12 residues. In germline, CDR1 is MNHNS, CDR2 SASEGT. V lost 2 bases and J 11 bases, leaving 9 bases between the germline ends. CDR3 sequence: CASSETGGKLFF. CDR3 coding DNA: TGTGCCAGCAGTGAAACCGGGGGGAAACTGTTTTTT.

The J gene is TRBJ2-2, the V gene TRBV4-2; 9 bases fit TRBD2. This CDR3 comprises 16 residues. The V gene end was trimmed by 0 bases and the J gene end by 8 bases; junction bases not matched to a gene: 7. The germline gives CDR1 LGHNA, CDR2 YNFKEQ. The CDR3, as DNA: TGTGCCAGCAGCCAAGAGACAGCGGGGGGTTCTGGGGAGCTGTTTTTT. The encoded protein is CASSQETAGGSGELFF.

This chain joins TRBV6-2 or TRBV6-3 and TRBJ1-1; TRBD1 might be the D (6 bases). Trimming removed 0 bases at V and 5 bases at J, with 13 bases between. Germline V gene lookup returns CDR1 MNHEY and CDR2 SVGEGT. This CDR3 comprises 15 residues. The CDR3 nucleotides read TGTGCCAGCAGTTACTCGGGGGCATGGAAGACTGAAGCTTTCTTT. Amino acid sequence: CASSYSGAWKTEAFF.

This clone appeared a single time. This chain's CDR3 is CASSLKGTGGTNEKLFF. The CDR3, as DNA: TGTGCCAGCAGCTTAAAAGGGACAGGGGGAACTAATGAAAAACTGTTTTTT. The chain carries TRBV13 and TRBJ1-4; the match to TRBD1 covers 11 bases. The CDR3 loop spans 17 amino acids. J was trimmed by 1 base and V by 2 bases; bases with no gene match: 3. Germline lookup yields CDR1 PRHDT and CDR2 FYEKMQ (reference sequence). Full variable domain (remainder filled in from reference TRBV13 and TRBJ1-4): AAGVIQSPRHLIKEKRETATLKCYPIPRHDTVYWYQQGPGQDPQFLISFYEKMQSDKGSIPDRFSAQQFSDYHSELNMSSLELGDSALYFCASSLKGTGGTNEKLFFGSGTQLSVL.

The chain carries TRBV28 and TRBJ1-5; possibly TRBD1 for D (5 bases). V was trimmed by 2 bases and J by 1 base, leaving 12 bases between them. This CDR3 has 16 amino acids. CDR1 MDHEN and CDR2 SYDVKM come from the germline V gene. DNA of the CDR3: TGTGCCAGCAGTTTACGGGGGGGACGAAGCAATCAGCCCCAGCATTTT. It yields the protein CASSLRGGRSNQPQHF. Full variable domain (rest looked up from reference TRBV28 and TRBJ1-5): DVKVTQSSRYLVKRTGEKVFLECVQDMDHENMFWYRQDPGLGLRLIYFSYDVKMKEKGDIPEGYSVSREKKERFSLILESASTNQTSMYLCASSLRGGRSNQPQHFGDGTRLSIL.

The chain recombines TRBV5-6 with TRBJ2-5; perhaps TRBD1 as D (7 bases). Trimming stripped 0 bases from V and 2 bases from J, with 20 bases between. CDR3 length: 18 residues. Per germline, CDR1 SGHDT and CDR2 YYEEEE. Here the CDR3 DNA reads TGTGCCAGCAGCTTGGCCGGAGGGGGACAGAGGAAGCAAGAGACCCAGTACTTC. Amino acids: CASSLAGGGQRKQETQYF.

This chain connects TRBV4-1 to TRBJ2-3; a weak D match, TRBD2 (7 bases). CDR1 and CDR2 from the germline V gene are MGHRA and YSYEKL. The V gene lost 1 base and the J gene lost 1 base, with 12 bases spanning the gap. The CDR3 has 16 amino acids. The CDR3 loop reads CASSQVTRGRTDTQYF. The CDR3 DNA is TGCGCCAGCAGCCAAGTCACGCGGGGGCGCACAGATACGCAGTATTTT.